The next 28 T cell receptor beta chains were all read from a single sample in a study of blood T cell repertoires in COVID-19. Measured with immunoSEQ multiplex PCR; TCRdb has only the in-frame clones, and not every one. The sample consists of about 270,000 clones, approximately 83% of them appearing once. The material sequenced was peripheral blood. Receptors were obtained from a woman aged 70-85 years with acute or convalescent COVID-19.

The chain couples TRBV12-3 or TRBV12-4 to TRBJ1-1; D may be TRBD1 (5 bases). The CDR3 extends over 13 amino acids. V was clipped by 5 bases and J by 0 bases, with 7 bases between them. CDR3 region: CASSPRVNTEAFF. The CDR3 bases are TGTGCCAGCAGTCCCAGGGTGAACACTGAAGCTTTCTTT.

The count of this clone is one. The rearrangement links TRBV3-1 (or the pseudogene TRBV3-2) to TRBJ2-3; TRBD2 matches 11 bases. CDR1 and CDR2 (germline): LGHDT, YNNKEL (reference sequence). Trimming at V came to 9 bases and at J to 1 base, leaving 6 bases not matched to a gene. This CDR3 comprises 15 residues. The CDR3 DNA sequence: TGTGCCAGTCAGTTTAGCGGGGGGGGCACAGATACGCAGTATTTT. Protein: CASQFSGGGTDTQYF.

The chain recombines TRBV3-1 (or the pseudogene TRBV3-2) with TRBJ2-4, with 7 bases fitting TRBD1. Losses at the gene ends were 10 bases for V and 1 base for J; bases not matched to a gene: 7. This CDR3 has 14 residues. CDR1 LGHDT and CDR2 YNNKEL come from the germline V gene (reference sequence). The CDR3 DNA sequence: TGTGCCACCTCGACAGGGAGTGCCAAAAACATTCAGTACTTC. Translation gives CATSTGSAKNIQYF.

V is TRBV11-2 and J is TRBJ1-2, with D unclear. The CDR3 spans 18 residues. V lost 3 bases, J lost 5 bases, and 25 bases lay in between. From germline, CDR1 is SGHAT and CDR2 FQNNGV. The CDR3 region is CASSLADWEGLRDYGYTF. CDR3 nucleotides: TGTGCCAGCAGCTTGGCGGACTGGGAGGGCTTGCGTGATTATGGCTACACCTTC.

The chain is built from TRBV5-1 and TRBJ2-6; no definite D call. V was clipped by 1 base and J by 8 bases, with 13 bases between them. Germline V CDR1 and CDR2: SGHRS, YFSETQ. This CDR3 spans 15 amino acids. The CDR3 nucleotides read TGCGCCAGCAGCTTGAGTTACGGGTATACCAACGTCCTGACTTTC. Translated, it gives CASSLSYGYTNVLTF.

The chain joins TRBV5-1 to TRBJ2-5, with D unclear. CDR1 and CDR2 from the germline V gene are SGHRS and YFSETQ. The V gene lost 2 bases and the J gene lost 6 bases, with 8 bases spanning the gap. The CDR3 has 12 residues. The CDR3 nucleotides are TGCGCCAGCAGCTTACGAAGCCAGACCCAGTACTTC. Its protein product is CASSLRSQTQYF. Full variable domain (outside the CDR3, taken from reference TRBV5-1 and TRBJ2-5): KAGVTQTPRYLIKTRGQQVTLSCSPISGHRSVSWYQQTPGQGLQFLFEYFSETQRNKGNFPGRFSGRQFSNSRSEMNVSTLELGDSALYLCASSLRSQTQYFGPGTRLLVL.

This clone was observed once. This CDR3 is also generated by other DNA sequences in the sample. This chain connects TRBV19 to TRBJ1-5, with a weak D call TRBD1 (6 bases). CDR3 length: 15 amino acids. The V and J ends lost 3 bases and 2 bases respectively, with 11 bases between them. Per the germline V gene, CDR1 is LNHDA and CDR2 is SQIVND (reference sequence). This chain's CDR3 is CASSIGGGGNQPQHF. The DNA for the CDR3 is TGTGCCAGTAGTATTGGAGGGGGGGGCAATCAGCCCCAGCATTTT.

This clone was counted a single time. In DNA, the CDR3 is TGTGCCAGCAGCCAGTCCGGGACATTAAAATCTTCAGATTACGAGCAGTACTTC. Protein: CASSQSGTLKSSDYEQYF. J is TRBJ2-7 and V is TRBV3-1 (or the pseudogene TRBV3-2); tentative D call: TRBD1 (6 bases). This CDR3 contains 18 residues. The germline V gene has CDR1 LGHDT and CDR2 YNNKEL (reference sequence). Trimming left V 3 bases short and J 4 bases short, with 25 bases between.

The gene calls are TRBV6-5 and TRBJ1-1; the D gene is possibly TRBD1 (5 bases). V was shortened by 8 bases and J by 3 bases, with 13 bases between the two germline ends. In germline, CDR1 is MNHEY, CDR2 SVGAGI. The CDR3 is 13 residues long. DNA for the CDR3: TGTGCCAGCGGCCTTGGGGGGGACACTGAAGCTTTCTTT. As protein: CASGLGGDTEAFF.

This clone has more than one count but fewer than ten. The rearrangement joins TRBV3-1 (or the pseudogene TRBV3-2) to TRBJ2-3; the match to TRBD1 covers 7 bases. Germline assignment: CDR1 LGHDT and CDR2 YNNKEL (reference sequence). With V trimmed by 4 bases and J by 2 bases, 9 bases remained unmatched. The CDR3 extends over 16 amino acids. The chain's CDR3 is CASSPEGQQFTDTQYF. The CDR3 DNA reads as TGTGCCAGCAGCCCTGAGGGACAGCAATTCACAGATACGCAGTATTTT.

The rearrangement joins TRBV6-5 to TRBJ1-5, with 7 bases aligning to TRBD1. V gave up 2 bases and J gave up 5 bases; unmatched junction bases: 6. The CDR3 runs to 15 residues. Germline V gene lookup returns CDR1 MNHEY and CDR2 SVGAGI. The chain's CDR3 is CASSYGQGEYQPQHF. CDR3 nucleotide sequence: TGTGCCAGCAGTTACGGGCAGGGGGAGTATCAGCCCCAGCATTTT.

The chain combines TRBV9 with TRBJ1-1; TRBD1 might be the D (6 bases). The CDR3 covers 13 residues. Germline CDR1 and CDR2: SGDLS and YYNGEE. V was trimmed by 1 base and J by 6 bases, leaving 10 bases between them. CDR3 protein: CASSVTGFAEAFF. CDR3 DNA: TGTGCCAGCAGCGTAACAGGGTTTGCTGAAGCTTTCTTT.

The gene calls are TRBV7-9 and TRBJ1-1; perhaps TRBD1 as D (6 bases). The germline V gene encodes CDR1 SEHNR and CDR2 FQNEAQ (reference sequence). V was shortened by 4 bases and J by 8 bases, with 17 bases between the two germline ends. The CDR3 runs to 14 residues. The CDR3 protein is CASSYRTAAREAFF. As DNA, the CDR3 is TGTGCCAGCAGCTACAGGACAGCGGCCAGAGAAGCTTTCTTT. The entire variable domain, with the rest obtained from reference TRBV7-9 and TRBJ1-1, is as follows: DTGVSQNPRHKITKRGQNVTFRCDPISEHNRLYWYRQTLGQGPEFLTYFQNEAQLEKSRLLSDRFSAERPKGSFSTLEIQRTEQGDSAMYLCASSYRTAAREAFFGQGTRLTVV.

This chain connects TRBV14 to TRBJ2-7; D might be TRBD1 (5 bases). Deletions cut 1 base from V and 4 bases from J, with 20 bases between. Per germline, CDR1 SGHDN and CDR2 FVKESK. CDR3 length: 17 amino acids. CDR3 protein: CASSQGPQTVGKYEQYF. CDR3 DNA sequence: TGTGCCAGCAGCCAAGGCCCACAGACAGTTGGGAAATACGAGCAGTACTTC.

V usage is TRBV6-6 and J usage is TRBJ2-4, with D perhaps matching TRBD2 (5 bases). The CDR3 is made up of 12 amino acids. Looked up from germline, CDR1 is MNHNY and CDR2 is SVGAGI (reference sequence). The V end was cut by 8 bases, the J end by 0 bases, with 5 bases between. CDR3 DNA sequence: TGTGCCAGCCGGGAAGCCAAAAACATTCAGTACTTC. Residues: CASREAKNIQYF.

This chain uses TRBV5-1 with TRBJ2-7; 9 bases fit TRBD1. This CDR3 comprises 16 residues. The germline CDR1 and CDR2 sequences are SGHRS and YFSETQ. J was trimmed by 1 base and V by 0 bases; bases with no gene match: 5. CDR3 sequence: CASSLDGTGISYEQYF. The CDR3 bases are TGCGCCAGCAGCTTGGACGGGACAGGGATATCCTACGAGCAGTACTTC.

The CDR3 region is CASSSTKHQETQYF. In nucleotides, the CDR3 is TGTGCCAGCAGCTCGACAAAACACCAAGAGACCCAGTACTTC. This chain connects TRBV7-9 to TRBJ2-5; D gene ambiguous. Germline CDR1 reads SEHNR; CDR2 reads FQNEAQ (reference sequence). The CDR3 sequence is 14 residues long. V dropped 4 bases and J dropped 0 bases, with 9 bases sitting between them.

This sequence joins TRBV18 and TRBJ2-1; 9 bases align to TRBD1. CDR1 is KGHSH and CDR2 is LQKENI in the germline V gene. V lost 3 bases and J lost 7; bases outside the gene matches: 4. This CDR3 is 14 amino acids long. As DNA, the CDR3 is TGTGCCAGCTCACCGGGACAGGGCCGGAATGAGCAGTTCTTC. Amino acid sequence: CASSPGQGRNEQFF. Based on the CDR3 plus reference TRBV18 and TRBJ2-1, the full variable domain is NAGVMQNPRHLVRRRGQEARLRCSPMKGHSHVYWYRQLPEEGLKFMVYLQKENIIDESGMPKERFSAEFPKEGPSILRIQQVVRGDSAAYFCASSPGQGRNEQFFGPGTRLTVL.

This sequence joins TRBV14 and TRBJ2-5; 7 bases map to TRBD1. This CDR3 is 14 amino acids long. The trim removed 4 bases at V and 1 base at J, leaving 3 bases unmatched. Germline V gives CDR1 SGHDN, CDR2 FVKESK. CDR3 region: CASSRRDSQETQYF. CDR3 bases: TGTGCCAGCAGCCGACGGGACAGCCAAGAGACCCAGTACTTC.

DNA of the CDR3: TGTGCCAGCAGCTATGCTCCGGGAGTTGGAAACACCATATATTTT. This translates into CASSYAPGVGNTIYF. The chain carries TRBV3-1 (or the pseudogene TRBV3-2) and TRBJ1-3; D unresolved. This CDR3 is 15 amino acids long. With 5 bases removed from V and 3 bases from J, the gap between germline ends came to 14 bases. Germline V gene lookup returns CDR1 LGHDT and CDR2 YNNKEL (reference sequence).

The rearrangement links TRBV11-3 to TRBJ2-1, with D tentatively TRBD2 (5 bases). This CDR3 comprises 12 residues. CDR1 is SGHNT and CDR2 is YENEEA in the germline V gene. With 3 bases removed from V and 8 bases from J, the gap between germline ends came to 8 bases. The CDR3 reads CASSFGVDEQFF. In DNA form, the CDR3 reads TGTGCCAGCAGCTTCGGGGTGGATGAGCAGTTCTTC.

This chain uses TRBV30 with TRBJ1-2; D perhaps matches TRBD1 (6 bases). The CDR3 is made up of 17 amino acids. Germline V gene sequence: CDR1 GTSNPN, CDR2 SVGIG (reference sequence). V lost 0 bases and J 2 bases, leaving 19 bases between the germline ends. The CDR3 DNA is TGTGCCTGGAGTGTACGGGGGGGCACACCAAGAAACTATGGCTACACCTTC. This sequence encodes CAWSVRGGTPRNYGYTF.

In its sample, this clone was seen a few times. A junction boundary mismatches the germline segment, possibly from a read error. The chain has TRBV6-6 and TRBJ1-1; D not resolved. The CDR3 sequence is 13 residues long. The germline V gene has CDR1 MNHNY and CDR2 SVGAGI (reference sequence). The CDR3 loop is CASSYEVSLEWNF. CDR3 nucleotide sequence: TGTGCCAGCAGTTACGAAGTATCCCTAGAATGGAATTTT.

CDR3 region: CAISDGYEQYF. CDR3 in DNA: TGTGCCATCAGTGACGGGTACGAGCAGTACTTC. The V and J genes are TRBV10-3 and TRBJ2-7; D is unclear. CDR1 is ENHRY, CDR2 SYGVKD, per germline. The CDR3 has 11 amino acids. Trimming pared 3 bases from V and 4 bases from J, leaving 4 bases between.

The rearrangement joins TRBV12-3 or TRBV12-4 to TRBJ2-7, with a weak D call TRBD2 (5 bases). The V and J ends lost 2 bases and 4 bases respectively, with 9 bases between them. CDR3 size: 13 residues. The CDR3 bases are TGTGCCAGCAGTTTAATACGGGGATACGAGCAGTACTTC. The encoded protein is CASSLIRGYEQYF.

The count of this clone is one. The junction shows a germline mismatch at one end, possibly a read error. DNA for the CDR3: TGTGCTAGCAGCGCCAGGACAGGCCTGAACACCGGGGAGCTGTTTTTT. Amino acid sequence: CASSARTGLNTGELFF. The gene calls are TRBV7-7 and TRBJ2-2; 7 bases are shared with TRBD1. CDR1 is SSHAT and CDR2 is FNYEAQ in the germline V gene (reference sequence). This CDR3 comprises 16 residues.

CDR3 residues: CASSLGTGSGEKLFF. For the CDR3, the DNA is TGTGCCAGCAGCCTGGGGACAGGGAGCGGTGAAAAACTGTTTTTT. The rearrangement links TRBV7-2 to TRBJ1-4; 9 bases agree with TRBD1. Germline values: CDR1 SGHTA, CDR2 FQGNSA. This CDR3 spans 15 amino acids. After removal of 5 bases from V and 7 bases from J, the junction contained 8 bases not matched to a gene.

This chain links TRBV11-1 with TRBJ2-1, with TRBD2 matching over 13 bases. The CDR3 has 16 amino acids. Germline V gene lookup returns CDR1 SGHAT and CDR2 FQDESV (reference sequence). The V segment lost 6 bases and the J segment 2 bases; nucleotides outside the gene matches: 4. This chain's CDR3 is CASSLTSGGAYNEQFF. The CDR3 DNA follows: TGTGCCAGCAGTCTAACTAGCGGGGGGGCCTACAATGAGCAGTTCTTC.